Listed below are T cell receptor beta chains from one sample, sequenced in a study of T-cell memory formation after mild COVID-19. TCRdb used MiXCR to reprocess the 5' RACE reads, holding one entry per CDR3 protein. The table has fewer than 400,000 distinct CDR3 sequences, approximately 13% seen once. The sample was PBMCs or a T cell subset sorted from them (not recorded which). These receptors were obtained from a man aged 18 to 30 who had mild COVID-19 (a few samples of this study predate the infection). Cell type and time point are not known. Both conserved end residues are trimmed from each CDR3. D genes are given only for firm matches.

V gene: TRBV7-8
J gene: TRBJ1-1
D gene: -
CDR3 protein: ASSPRSLEAF

V gene: TRBV7-2
J gene: TRBJ2-2
D gene: TRBD1
CDR3 protein: ASSFEGQGAYTGELF

V gene: TRBV6-2/TRBV6-3
J gene: TRBJ1-1
D gene: -
CDR3 protein: ASSYRGDTEAF

V gene: TRBV9
J gene: TRBJ1-2
D gene: -
CDR3 protein: ASSVAVVNYGYT

V gene: TRBV7-3
J gene: TRBJ1-1
D gene: -
CDR3 protein: ASSPGYRTEAF

V gene: TRBV12-3/TRBV12-4
J gene: TRBJ1-1
D gene: TRBD1
CDR3 protein: ASSRGQGIDTEAF

V gene: TRBV19
J gene: TRBJ2-5
D gene: -
CDR3 protein: ASSTRAQETQY

V gene: TRBV12-3/TRBV12-4
J gene: TRBJ2-7
D gene: TRBD1
CDR3 protein: ASSRGQTSYEQY

V gene: TRBV24-1
J gene: TRBJ1-1
D gene: TRBD1
CDR3 protein: ATSDGPGGPNTEAF

V gene: TRBV7-3
J gene: TRBJ2-6
D gene: -
CDR3 protein: ASSLRGGSGANVLT

V gene: TRBV9
J gene: TRBJ2-3
D gene: TRBD2
CDR3 protein: ASSPYSTSGGPTDTQY

V gene: TRBV4-1
J gene: TRBJ1-2
D gene: -
CDR3 protein: ASSNRDGSLYGYT

V gene: TRBV7-9
J gene: TRBJ2-6
D gene: TRBD1
CDR3 protein: ASSWDSPDSGANVLT

V gene: TRBV7-3
J gene: TRBJ2-5
D gene: TRBD2
CDR3 protein: ASSRSGRPGLAGGPEETQY

V gene: TRBV28
J gene: TRBJ2-3
D gene: TRBD2
CDR3 protein: ASTPSGLAGGGETDTQY

V gene: TRBV5-1
J gene: TRBJ1-1
D gene: -
CDR3 protein: ASSWLAQNTEAF

V gene: TRBV7-2
J gene: TRBJ1-4
D gene: -
CDR3 protein: ASSLDPGGLF

V gene: TRBV6-5
J gene: TRBJ1-1
D gene: -
CDR3 protein: ASSPRDIRGTEAF

V gene: TRBV7-8
J gene: TRBJ2-5
D gene: TRBD1
CDR3 protein: ASFLRGDRAIEETQY

V gene: TRBV5-1
J gene: TRBJ2-1
D gene: -
CDR3 protein: ASSLEGHSSYNEQF

V gene: TRBV20-1
J gene: TRBJ2-7
D gene: -
CDR3 protein: SARDGYEQY

V gene: TRBV29-1
J gene: TRBJ2-5
D gene: -
CDR3 protein: SVGAQTQETQY

V gene: TRBV4-1
J gene: TRBJ2-1
D gene: -
CDR3 protein: ASSQILQGEQF

V gene: TRBV5-5
J gene: TRBJ2-2
D gene: TRBD1
CDR3 protein: ASSLRRGTGLFGELF

V gene: TRBV6-1
J gene: TRBJ2-7
D gene: TRBD1
CDR3 protein: ASEDRGTYEQY

V gene: TRBV6-5
J gene: TRBJ1-5
D gene: TRBD1
CDR3 protein: ASHGTGEGQPQH

V gene: TRBV27
J gene: TRBJ1-1
D gene: -
CDR3 protein: ASSFRSNTEAF

V gene: TRBV6-5
J gene: TRBJ2-3
D gene: -
CDR3 protein: ASSYSIGQTQY

V gene: TRBV20-1
J gene: TRBJ2-2
D gene: -
CDR3 protein: SARQLGRPNTGELF

V gene: TRBV20-1
J gene: TRBJ2-1
D gene: -
CDR3 protein: SARAQGRNYNEQF

V gene: TRBV5-6
J gene: TRBJ2-5
D gene: -
CDR3 protein: ASSLPTGVQETQY

V gene: TRBV6-2/TRBV6-3
J gene: TRBJ2-2
D gene: TRBD2
CDR3 protein: ASAWTSGANTGELF

V gene: TRBV6-2/TRBV6-3
J gene: TRBJ2-2
D gene: -
CDR3 protein: ASSYLDGELF

V gene: TRBV7-8
J gene: TRBJ2-2
D gene: -
CDR3 protein: ASSPRLGTGELF

V gene: TRBV28
J gene: TRBJ1-1
D gene: -
CDR3 protein: ASSPGGANSEAF

V gene: TRBV5-8
J gene: TRBJ1-1
D gene: TRBD1
CDR3 protein: ASSSGQRRGAF

V gene: TRBV4-3
J gene: TRBJ2-7
D gene: TRBD1
CDR3 protein: ASSQSTWTGDEQY

V gene: TRBV6-5
J gene: TRBJ1-2
D gene: TRBD1
CDR3 protein: ASSYGTGLYGYT

V gene: TRBV7-9
J gene: TRBJ1-6
D gene: -
CDR3 protein: ASSPGGRSGSPLH

V gene: TRBV4-2
J gene: TRBJ1-6
D gene: -
CDR3 protein: ASSQDSGSPPLH

V gene: TRBV12-3/TRBV12-4
J gene: TRBJ2-7
D gene: -
CDR3 protein: ASSGGSGVYEQY

V gene: TRBV21-1
J gene: TRBJ1-6
D gene: -
CDR3 protein: ASSGNRESYNSPLH

V gene: TRBV7-9
J gene: TRBJ1-1
D gene: TRBD1
CDR3 protein: ASSGTGGTEAF

V gene: TRBV6-1
J gene: TRBJ2-3
D gene: -
CDR3 protein: ASSANLQGTDTQY

V gene: TRBV6-2/TRBV6-3
J gene: TRBJ2-7
D gene: -
CDR3 protein: ASSNSDYEQY

V gene: TRBV12-5
J gene: TRBJ2-5
D gene: TRBD1
CDR3 protein: ASGLIGTGTQRETQY